This TCR beta chain was sequenced for a study of Graves' ophthalmopathy and Graves' hyperthyroidism. Study summary: Peripheral blood collection took place at initial diagnosis, before any treatment.

Transcripts of RNA were the source for amplifying TCR beta CDR3 regions. An opening RT-PCR round employed HTBI primers and preceded a second-round multiplex PCR. TCRdb re-called the multiplex PCR reads through MiXCR, storing one row per CDR3 protein. There are about 700,000 distinct CDR3 sequences in the sample; 35% to 50% occur only once, and 40% to 55% lies in the top ten. Ophthalmopathy cases showed moderate-to-severe activity, scoring CAS ≥3 and NOSPECS ≥4, with duration under 3 months. The authors used Ficoll-Paque density gradient centrifugation to separate PBMCs. The input was around 9.9 ml of fresh peripheral blood. A note on this clonotype: Its matching antigen is unknown.

Points from the study as a whole: Detection in blood was also observed for most expanded thyroid clonotypes above 0.001 frequency.

Sequencing was performed on peripheral blood. This TCR was recovered from an adult man with Graves' ophthalmopathy.

The CDR3 DNA follows: TGCAGTGCTAGTGCCGGGCCGGGGGAGACCCAGTACTTC. It is translated as CSASAGPGETQYF. The chain recombines TRBV20-1 with TRBJ2-5; D may be TRBD2 (5 bases). V was pared by 3 bases and J by 5 bases, with 13 bases between. From germline, CDR1 is DFQATT and CDR2 SNEGSKA (reference sequence). The CDR3 loop spans 13 amino acids.